One T cell receptor beta chain is described in this entry. Its antigen is not known. These data come from a study of cytomegalovirus exposure and HLA in healthy donors. The method was immunoSEQ multiplex PCR; TCRdb's version includes in-frame clones alone and lacks a portion of them. Seen here are over 150,000 clones, under 95% observed once, and the top ten hold around 3%. This CDR3 contains 16 residues. Unmatched junction bases numbered 3, after V lost 5 bases and J lost 2 bases. In germline, CDR1 is SEHNR, CDR2 FQNEAQ (reference sequence). Broader study findings: Cytomegalovirus status was reportedly diagnosed by the classifier with high sensitivity and specificity. Cytomegalovirus-associated status was assigned to some 180 TCR beta chains.

Sequences were obtained from PBMCs. This chain links TRBV7-9 with TRBJ2-5, with 15 nucleotides matching TRBD2. The clonotype originates from a woman aged 18-29 years in good health and CMV-seropositive. CDR3 sequence: CASSPGLAGGQETQYF. The CDR3, as DNA: TGTGCCAGCAGCCCGGGACTAGCGGGAGGTCAAGAGACCCAGTACTTC.